Listed below are T cell receptor beta chains from one sample, sequenced in a study of T cell repertoires in cytomegalovirus infection. Using its own MiXCR run on the reads, TCRdb lists one record per CDR3 protein. The sample lists about 920,000 distinct CDR3 sequences, roughly a third seen once, with 13% in the top ten. What these receptors recognize is not known. This sample comprised cultured CD8+ T cells from PBMCs, obtained from culture after CMV antigen stimulation. These receptors all stem from a human donor in good health (CMV status not recorded). Some clones in this sample may be carry-over from other donors' samples. Both conserved end residues are part of each CDR3. The D gene is left open where the match is weak.

V gene	D gene	CDR3 length	CDR3 protein
TRBV7-9	TRBD2	17	CASSLSSGGLNTGELFF
TRBV19	NA	13	CASSLVAHAEQYF
TRBV7-9	NA	12	CASSLVPYEQYF
TRBV27	NA	12	CASSQDSSPLHF
TRBV7-6	TRBD1	15	CASSPINPGQGGAFF
TRBV25-1	TRBD1	16	CASSEGRGHDNSPLHF
TRBV7-9	NA	15	CASSFLESGTGELFF
TRBV4-1	TRBD2	20	CASSQDDPGTSVRGADTQYF
TRBV3-1	NA	13	CASSSWDSTEAFF
TRBV6-6	NA	16	CASSYSVQDKNSPLHF
TRBV27	TRBD1	12	CAVGGQGYGYTF
TRBV28	TRBD1	17	CASSSQLRTGGRAPLHF
TRBV7-6	NA	15	CASTFGGPSREKLFF
TRBV12-3/TRBV12-4	NA	12	CASSLYFDTQYF
TRBV4-1	NA	14	CASSQEVAGLSYTF
TRBV10-1	NA	11	CASSGQNEQFF
TRBV18	TRBD1	14	CASKDRGLNQPQHF
TRBV30	TRBD1	17	CAWRGRTGLLSNQPQHF
TRBV5-4	NA	13	CASSSAVQETQYF
TRBV9	TRBD1	16	CASSPRQGPYDTEAFF
TRBV4-3	TRBD2	16	CASSQELAGGTDTQYF
TRBV5-1	TRBD2	18	CASSVSGTSGSYTDTQYF
TRBV28	NA	14	CASSLPQGNYGYTF
TRBV4-1	NA	15	CASSQDSSLQETQYF
TRBV15	NA	15	CATSRARGANTEAFF
TRBV5-4	TRBD2	17	CASSLAPSGRVYYEQYF
TRBV12-3/TRBV12-4	NA	16	CASSLGETMNTGELFF
TRBV28	TRBD1	16	CASSLVTGTGANVLTF
TRBV7-9	NA	12	CASRLSPDTQYF
TRBV6-6	TRBD1	14	CASSGTGIDYEQYF
TRBV12-3/TRBV12-4	TRBD2	15	CASSLGTSVPDTQYF
TRBV7-2	NA	15	CASSLTYKRRETQYF
TRBV7-6	NA	14	CASSLATEGGELFF
TRBV7-6	NA	11	CASSPVNTQYF
TRBV6-5	NA	12	CASSYSRTEAFF
TRBV20-1	TRBD2	18	CSAGSGTSGVQFQETQYF
TRBV19	NA	11	CASETGETQYF
TRBV10-2	NA	14	CASSKTLSNQSQHF
TRBV5-6	TRBD1	15	CASSSGQGSQETQYF
TRBV28	NA	15	CANSLEQAGANVLTF
TRBV6-5	TRBD1	15	CASSEVRTGRIEQFF
TRBV7-3	NA	17	CASSFNGFGGGRETQYF
TRBV7-9	NA	12	CASSKIYNEQFF
TRBV7-6	TRBD2	16	CASSFAAGETYNEQFF
TRBV7-9	TRBD1	15	CASSSSSTGGDGYTF
TRBV4-1	TRBD1	16	CASSQSDRASPEEQYF
TRBV11-1	NA	14	CASSSQGIQETQYF
TRBV20-1	TRBD1	13	CSARGTGFRPQHF
TRBV27	TRBD1	15	CASSLGQETYNEQFF
TRBV19	NA	16	CASSNLRAHSNQPQHF
TRBV7-9	NA	11	CTSSFDNEQFF
TRBV4-2	TRBD1	15	CASSQARQGPYEQYF
TRBV7-9	TRBD2	17	CASSFPRLAGGEETQYF